These T cell receptor beta chains were read from a single sample in a study of immune evolution from preneoplasia to lung adenocarcinoma. Data came from immunoSEQ multiplex PCR; TCRdb stores just in-frame clones and leaves some out. Counted here are around 13,000 clones, about 80% occurring once; the ten biggest clones make up approximately 4.4%. The source material was FFPE minimally invasive lung adenocarcinoma tissue. The receptor source for this set is a person aged 65-85 years with lung adenocarcinoma. CDR3s include the opening cysteine and the closing phenylalanine or tryptophan. Fields, in order: J gene, V gene, CDR3 length, CDR3 protein.

TRBJ2-2 | TRBV6-1 | 16 | CASSVLQGSGTGELFF
TRBJ1-5 | TRBV30 | 13 | CAWNLGDNQPQHF
TRBJ2-1 | TRBV4-1 | 16 | CASSFRTSPSFNEQFF
TRBJ2-1 | TRBV28 | 15 | CASSLGTSRYNEQFF
TRBJ1-2 | TRBV27 | 14 | CASTSTGGDYGYTF
TRBJ1-1 | TRBV29-1 | 12 | CSVPGMNTEAFF
TRBJ2-1 | TRBV10-3 | 20 | CAISTSGGAGPTSSYNEQFF
TRBJ2-5 | TRBV7-8 | 16 | CASSPNHAGGQETQYF
TRBJ1-5 | TRBV6-5 | 14 | CASRPTGGNQPQHF
TRBJ2-1 | TRBV11-2 | 15 | CASSSGQGVRNEQFF
TRBJ2-7 | TRBV5-4 | 15 | CASSSYAGTGYEQYF
TRBJ2-1 | TRBV19 | 16 | CASKLAGSNSYNEQFF
TRBJ1-1 | TRBV28 | 16 | CASSLSYSTRADEAFF
TRBJ1-1 | TRBV11-3 | 15 | CASSLVSGKNTEAFF
TRBJ2-3 | TRBV9 | 15 | CASSVGTSGSDTQYF
TRBJ2-2 | TRBV19 | 15 | CASSQRLTNTGELFF
TRBJ2-1 | TRBV30 | 10 | CALDDNEQFF
TRBJ2-3 | TRBV6-5 | 14 | CASSPGGRGNTQYF
TRBJ1-5 | TRBV28 | 15 | CASSFAEMGNQPQHF
TRBJ2-7 | TRBV7-3 | 13 | CASSPTGQGEQYF
TRBJ2-1 | TRBV15 | 15 | CATSRGDPSYNEQFF
TRBJ2-7 | TRBV5-1 | 14 | CASSSGTGISEQYF
TRBJ2-6 | TRBV19 | 16 | CASSGGTLTGANVLTF
TRBJ2-5 | TRBV27 | 14 | CASSPRQVQETQYF
TRBJ1-6 | TRBV14 | 16 | CASSHDRAGGNSPLHF
TRBJ2-7 | TRBV10-3 | 12 | CAISEAGGEQYF
TRBJ2-1 | TRBV4-2 | 14 | CASSLAGGGNEQFF
TRBJ2-3 | TRBV7-8 | 16 | CASSFTSGQGEDTQYF
TRBJ2-3 | TRBV4-2 | 17 | CASSQGGQRGGRDTQYF
TRBJ1-2 | TRBV10-3 | 15 | CAISESAQGGYGYTF
TRBJ1-6 | TRBV7-9 | 16 | CASSSYGGRTNSPLHF
TRBJ1-2 | TRBV28 | 13 | CASRRIRSGGYTF
TRBJ2-2 | TRBV19 | 16 | CASNPLQTLNTGELFF
TRBJ2-3 | TRBV10-3 | 17 | CAISDTMAGGSTDTQYF
TRBJ2-1 | TRBV27 | 13 | CASSLGQGNEQFF
TRBJ1-1 | TRBV2 | 14 | CASRVQGGDTEAFF
TRBJ2-3 | TRBV30 | 14 | CAWSVSGNTDTQYF
TRBJ2-7 | TRBV5-1 | 13 | CASSLGTTYEQYF
TRBJ2-6 | TRBV10-3 | 14 | CAISEGSGANVLTF
TRBJ1-4 | TRBV5-4 | 14 | CASSFKGADEKLFF
TRBJ1-3 | TRBV7-6 | 17 | CASSRPRGAGTGNTIYF
TRBJ2-7 | TRBV7-9 | 14 | CASSPDLLTYEQYF
TRBJ1-2 | TRBV29-1 | 13 | CSVVRAGNYGYTF